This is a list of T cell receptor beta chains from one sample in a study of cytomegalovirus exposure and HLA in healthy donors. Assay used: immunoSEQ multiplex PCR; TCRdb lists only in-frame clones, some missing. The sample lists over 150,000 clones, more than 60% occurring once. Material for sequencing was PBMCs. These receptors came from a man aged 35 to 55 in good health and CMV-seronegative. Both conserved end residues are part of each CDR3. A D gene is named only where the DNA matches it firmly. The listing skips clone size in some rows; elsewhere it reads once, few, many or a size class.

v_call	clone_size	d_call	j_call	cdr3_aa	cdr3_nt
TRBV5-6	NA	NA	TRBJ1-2	CASSLSFRIATNYGYTF	TGTGCCAGCAGCTTAAGCTTTCGGATAGCAACTAACTATGGCTACACCTTC
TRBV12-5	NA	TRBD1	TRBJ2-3	CASGFEGAGDTQYF	TGTGCTAGTGGTTTTGAGGGGGCTGGGGATACGCAGTATTTT
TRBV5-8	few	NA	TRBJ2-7	CASSSRGEQYF	TGTGCCAGCAGCTCTAGGGGGGAGCAGTACTTC
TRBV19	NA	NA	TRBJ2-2	CASSTTGPGELFF	TGTGCCAGTAGTACCACAGGGCCCGGGGAGCTGTTTTTT
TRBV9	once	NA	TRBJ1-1	CASSALVHGEKSEAFF	TGTGCCAGCAGCGCCCTCGTTCACGGTGAGAAGTCTGAAGCTTTCTTT
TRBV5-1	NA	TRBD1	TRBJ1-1	CASSLDRGDAFF	TGCGCCAGCAGCTTGGACAGGGGAGACGCTTTCTTT
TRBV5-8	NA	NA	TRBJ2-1	CASCPVSYNEQFF	TGTGCCAGCTGTCCGGTCTCCTACAATGAGCAGTTCTTC
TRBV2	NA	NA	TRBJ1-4	CASSESFQGHLF	TGTGCCAGCAGTGAATCATTTCAGGGCCACCTTTTT
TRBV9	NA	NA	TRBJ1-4	CASSVGGSSVNEKLFF	TGTGCCAGCAGCGTAGGGGGCAGCAGTGTTAATGAAAAACTGTTTTTT
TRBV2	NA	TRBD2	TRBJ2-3	CASSPGLAEITDTQYF	TGTGCCAGCAGCCCCGGACTAGCGGAAATCACAGATACGCAGTATTTT
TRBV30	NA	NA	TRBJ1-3	CAWRTPGTFGNTIYF	TGTGCCTGGAGAACCCCAGGGACATTTGGAAACACCATATATTTT
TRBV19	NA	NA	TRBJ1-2	CASSVPTTNYGYTF	TGTGCCAGTAGTGTCCCGACAACTAACTATGGCTACACCTTC
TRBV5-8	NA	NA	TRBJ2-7	CASSLYNSYEQYF	TGTGCCAGCAGCTTGTACAACTCCTACGAGCAGTACTTC
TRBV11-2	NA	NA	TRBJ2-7	CASSLATDRKGSYEQYF	TGTGCCAGCAGCTTAGCCACCGACAGGAAGGGCTCCTACGAGCAGTACTTC
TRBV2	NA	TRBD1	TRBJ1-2	CASSSGTAANYGYTF	TGTGCCAGCAGTTCCGGGACAGCAGCTAACTATGGCTACACCTTC
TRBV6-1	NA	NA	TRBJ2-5	CASSETFSRTQETQYF	TGTGCCAGCAGTGAAACATTTAGCAGAACCCAAGAGACCCAGTACTTC
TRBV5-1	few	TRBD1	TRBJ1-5	CASSDGQGSSSQPQHF	TGCGCCAGCAGCGACGGACAGGGTTCGAGTAGTCAGCCCCAGCATTTT
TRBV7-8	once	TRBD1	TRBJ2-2	CASSPRQGTGELFF	TGTGCCAGCAGCCCGCGACAGGGAACCGGGGAGCTGTTTTTT
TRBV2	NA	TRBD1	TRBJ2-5	CASSEAPGGTQYF	TGTGCCAGCAGTGAAGCGCCAGGGGGAACCCAGTACTTC
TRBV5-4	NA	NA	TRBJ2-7	CASSLDGGYEQYF	TGTGCCAGCAGCTTGGACGGGGGCTACGAGCAGTACTTC
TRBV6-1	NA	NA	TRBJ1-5	CASSEQGYQPQHF	TGTGCCAGCAGTGAACAGGGTTACCAGCCCCAGCATTTT
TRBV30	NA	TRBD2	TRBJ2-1	CAWSGTSGGNEQFF	TGTGCCTGGAGTGGGACTAGCGGGGGAAATGAGCAGTTCTTC
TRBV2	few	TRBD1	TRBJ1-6	CASSRTGARSSPLHF	TGTGCCAGCAGTAGGACAGGGGCGAGAAGTTCACCCCTCCACTTT
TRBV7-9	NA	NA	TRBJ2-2	CASSSFTGELFF	TGTGCCAGCAGCTCCTTCACCGGGGAGCTGTTTTTT
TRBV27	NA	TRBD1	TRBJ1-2	CASSLWDRGTGYTF	TGTGCCAGCAGTTTATGGGACAGGGGTACTGGCTACACCTTC
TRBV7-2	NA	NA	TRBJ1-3	CASSLNAIRGGNTIYF	TGTGCCAGCAGCTTAAACGCGATCCGGGGTGGAAACACCATATATTTT
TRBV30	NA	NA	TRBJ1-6	CAWSVRPGDNSPLHF	TGTGCCTGGAGTGTACGGCCAGGGGATAATTCACCCCTCCACTTT
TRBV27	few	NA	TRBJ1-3	CASSFSGSGNTIYF	TGTGCCAGCAGTTTTTCAGGATCCGGAAACACCATATATTTT
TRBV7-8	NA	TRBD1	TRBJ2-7	CASSPWDSSYEQYF	TGTGCCAGCAGCCCCTGGGACAGCTCCTACGAGCAGTACTTC
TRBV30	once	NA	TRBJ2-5	CAWSVGGAESQYF	TGTGCCTGGAGTGTTGGGGGGGCTGAGTCCCAGTACTTC
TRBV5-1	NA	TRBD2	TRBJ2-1	CASSPSGTGGTDSYNEQFF	TGCGCCAGCAGCCCGTCGGGGACCGGGGGGACTGACTCCTACAATGAGCAGTTCTTC
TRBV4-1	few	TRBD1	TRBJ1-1	CASSQDRTGATEAFF	TGCGCCAGCAGCCAAGATAGGACAGGGGCCACTGAAGCTTTCTTT
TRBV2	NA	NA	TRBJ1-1	CASSGRANTEAFF	TGTGCCAGCAGTGGGCGGGCGAACACTGAAGCTTTCTTT
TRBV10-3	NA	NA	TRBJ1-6	CAISVGQDLNSPLHF	TGTGCCATCAGTGTGGGGCAAGATCTAAATTCACCCCTCCACTTT
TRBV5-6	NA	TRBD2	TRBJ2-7	CASSLGAATSGYEQYF	TGTGCCAGCAGCTTGGGGGCGGCGACTAGCGGCTACGAGCAGTACTTC
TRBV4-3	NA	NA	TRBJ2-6	CASSQEPSFSGANVLTF	TGCGCCAGCAGCCAAGAACCCAGTTTCTCTGGGGCCAACGTCCTGACTTTC
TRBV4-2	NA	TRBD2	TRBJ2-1	CASSQDVQRGSYNEQFF	TGTGCCAGCAGCCAAGATGTCCAGCGGGGCTCCTACAATGAGCAGTTCTTC
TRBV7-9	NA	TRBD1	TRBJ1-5	CASSFATGTDQPQHF	TGTGCCAGCAGCTTCGCGACAGGGACCGATCAGCCCCAGCATTTT
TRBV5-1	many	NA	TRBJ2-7	CASSRDSASYEQYF	TGCGCCAGCAGTAGAGACAGTGCATCCTACGAGCAGTACTTC
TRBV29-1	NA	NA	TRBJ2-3	CSVEGTYEGTDTQYF	TGCAGCGTTGAAGGTACCTATGAGGGCACAGATACGCAGTATTTT
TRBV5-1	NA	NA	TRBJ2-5	CASSLDFQGFGETQYF	TGCGCCAGCAGCTTGGATTTTCAGGGTTTCGGAGAGACCCAGTACTTC
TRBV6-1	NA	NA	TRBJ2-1	CASTGGGSPYFFF	TGTGCCAGCACCGGGGGTGGTTCACCTTACTTCTTCTTC
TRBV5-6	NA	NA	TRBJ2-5	CASSLLNREETQYF	TGTGCCAGCAGCTTGTTGAACAGGGAAGAGACCCAGTACTTC
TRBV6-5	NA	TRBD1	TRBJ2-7	CASSSLGGSSYEQYF	TGTGCCAGCAGTTCTTTAGGGGGCTCCTCCTACGAGCAGTACTTC
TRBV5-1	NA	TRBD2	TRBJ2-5	CASSLVAGESETQYF	TGCGCCAGCAGCTTGGTCGCGGGGGAATCGGAGACCCAGTACTTC
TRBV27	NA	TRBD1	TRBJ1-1	CASSLTGGITEAFF	TGTGCCAGCAGCCTGACAGGGGGGATCACTGAAGCTTTCTTT
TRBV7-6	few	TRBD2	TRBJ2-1	CASSPNQAGGLVNNEQFF	TGTGCCAGCAGCCCAAACCAGGCGGGGGGGCTCGTAAACAATGAGCAGTTCTTC
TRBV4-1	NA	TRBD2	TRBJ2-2	CASSQGIAGGTGELFF	TGCGCCAGCAGCCAAGGGATAGCGGGGGGGACCGGGGAGCTGTTTTTT
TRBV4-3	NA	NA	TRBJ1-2	CASSQDWQEGYGYTF	TGCGCCAGCAGCCAAGATTGGCAGGAGGGCTATGGCTACACCTTC
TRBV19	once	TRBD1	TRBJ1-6	CASSRQGNSPLHF	TGTGCCAGTAGTCGACAGGGCAATTCACCCCTCCACTTT
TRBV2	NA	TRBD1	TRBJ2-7	CASSRTGDTYEQYF	TGTGCCAGCAGTCGGACAGGGGACACCTACGAGCAGTACTTC
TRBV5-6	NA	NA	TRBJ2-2	CASSLGGLELFF	TGTGCCAGCAGCTTGGGGGGCTTGGAGCTGTTTTTT
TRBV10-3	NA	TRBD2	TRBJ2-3	CAISEFSGGADTQYF	TGTGCCATCAGTGAGTTTAGCGGGGGGGCAGATACGCAGTATTTT
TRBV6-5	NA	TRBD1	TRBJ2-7	CASKAQGVASWEQYF	TGTGCCAGCAAGGCACAGGGGGTCGCGTCGTGGGAGCAGTACTTC
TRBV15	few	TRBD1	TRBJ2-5	CATSSGTGGGETQYF	TGTGCCACCAGCAGCGGGACAGGGGGCGGGGAGACCCAGTACTTC
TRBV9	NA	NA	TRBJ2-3	CASSVAHLSTDTQYF	TGTGCCAGCAGCGTAGCCCACCTAAGCACAGATACGCAGTATTTT
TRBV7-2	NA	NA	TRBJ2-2	CASSPSRAPNTGELFF	TGTGCCAGCAGCCCTTCCAGAGCGCCGAACACCGGGGAGCTGTTTTTT
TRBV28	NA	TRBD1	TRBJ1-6	CASSRDRANDSPLHF	TGTGCCAGCAGTAGAGACAGGGCGAACGACTCACCCCTCCACTTT
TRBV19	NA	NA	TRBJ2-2	CASSIGLVMDGELFF	TGTGCCAGTAGTATAGGCCTAGTGATGGACGGGGAGCTGTTTTTT